Each of the 9 T cell receptor beta chains below was sequenced from the same sample in a study of blood T cell repertoires in COVID-19. Data came from immunoSEQ multiplex PCR; TCRdb stores just in-frame clones and leaves some out. The table lists about 270,000 clones, around 86% of them singletons, with just under 9% in the top ten. The sample comprised peripheral blood. All receptors come from a man aged 40-55 years with active or convalescent COVID-19.

The chain joins TRBV29-1 to TRBJ1-1; D possibly corresponds to TRBD1 (6 bases). The CDR3 totals 13 residues. CDR1 SQVTM and CDR2 ANQGSEA come from the germline V gene. Between the trimmed V and J ends, which lost 7 bases and 2 bases, there was a span of 14 bases. The CDR3 protein is CSAVQGSNTEAFF. The CDR3 DNA sequence: TGCAGCGCCGTACAGGGAAGCAACACTGAAGCTTTCTTT.

The genes are TRBV30 and TRBJ1-2; perhaps TRBD1 as D (6 bases). This CDR3 is 13 amino acids long. Germline V gene sequence: CDR1 GTSNPN, CDR2 SVGIG (reference sequence). Trimming took 2 bases from V and 4 from J, leaving 11 bases between them. CDR3 DNA: TGTGCCTGGAGTCTCGGACAGCCCTATGGCTACACCTTC. Translating gives CAWSLGQPYGYTF.

Only one count was recorded for this clone. The chain carries TRBV19 and TRBJ2-2; 10 bases match TRBD2. The trim removed 7 bases at V and 3 bases at J, leaving 5 bases unmatched. Germline V lookup: CDR1 LNHDA, CDR2 SQIVND (reference sequence). The CDR3 spans 15 residues. The CDR3 bases are TGTGCCAGTACCCAAAGCGGGAGGGACACCGGGGAGCTGTTTTTT. Translating it yields CASTQSGRDTGELFF.

This clone is a singleton in its sample. The rearrangement links TRBV5-1 to TRBJ1-3; D not certain. Trimming removed 0 bases from V and 2 bases from J, with 9 bases in between. CDR1 is SGHRS, CDR2 YFSETQ, per germline. The CDR3 is 15 residues long. The DNA for the CDR3 is TGCGCCAGCAGCTTGGCGCGGGCTACTGGAAACACCATATATTTT. It translates to CASSLARATGNTIYF.

The genes are TRBV2 and TRBJ1-3, with D uncertain. With 8 bases removed from V and 3 bases from J, the gap between germline ends came to 14 bases. The CDR3 is 14 residues long. Per germline, CDR1 SNHLY and CDR2 FYNNEI. CDR3 bases: TGTGCCAGCTTGACTTTCTCCCTTGGAAACACCATATATTTT. It specifies CASLTFSLGNTIYF.

J is TRBJ1-2 and V is TRBV5-6, with TRBD1 matching over 8 bases. The CDR3 is made up of 13 amino acids. With 0 bases clipped from V and 7 bases from J, the junction kept 2 bases outside the gene matches. Looked up from germline, CDR1 is SGHDT and CDR2 is YYEEEE. The CDR3 is CASSLGTGPGYTF. The CDR3 DNA follows: TGTGCCAGCAGCTTGGGGACAGGGCCTGGCTACACCTTC. Complete variable domain (other parts from reference TRBV5-6 and TRBJ1-2): DAGVTQSPTHLIKTRGQQVTLRCSPKSGHDTVSWYQQALGQGPQFIFQYYEEEERQRGNFPDRFSGHQFPNYSSELNVNALLLGDSALYLCASSLGTGPGYTFGSGTRLTVV.

In its sample, this clone was seen once. The chain carries TRBV28 and TRBJ1-2, with 8 bases identical to TRBD1. Trimming took 4 bases from V and 6 from J; bases not matched to a gene: 10. The CDR3 has 15 residues. Germline CDR1 and CDR2: MDHEN and SYDVKM. The CDR3 is CASSSTGTGYHGYTF. As DNA, the CDR3 is TGTGCCAGCAGTTCCACAGGGACAGGCTATCATGGCTACACCTTC.

The chain uses TRBV18 and TRBJ1-1; 7 bases line up with TRBD1. The CDR3 runs to 16 residues. CDR1 is KGHSH, CDR2 LQKENI, per germline. V trimming: 1 base; J trimming: 4 bases; junction bases outside the gene matches: 9. The CDR3 is CASSPRLEGAVTEAFF. The CDR3 nucleotides read TGTGCCAGCTCACCACGGTTGGAGGGGGCGGTCACTGAAGCTTTCTTT.

The chain employs TRBV2 and TRBJ2-3; D perhaps matches TRBD1 (5 bases). CDR1 is SNHLY, CDR2 FYNNEI, per germline. The V gene lost 0 bases and the J gene lost 5 bases, with 12 bases spanning the gap. The CDR3 totals 15 residues. CDR3 residues: CASSEAPGQGDTQYF. DNA for the CDR3: TGTGCCAGCAGTGAAGCCCCGGGCCAGGGAGATACGCAGTATTTT.